The T cell receptor beta chain described here comes from a study of monozygotic twins with cystic fibrosis. The CDR3 spans 15 residues. In germline, CDR1 is MNHEY, CDR2 SVGAGI. V was shortened by 2 bases and J by 5 bases, with 15 bases between the two germline ends. Repertoires were generated with immunoSEQ multiplex PCR, while TCRdb's copy carries only in-frame clones and drops some. The sample lists some 33,000 clones, about nine tenths occurring once. This clone has a single count. V gene TRBV6-5 combines with J gene TRBJ2-5; possible D gene TRBD2, 7 bases. The source is a boy younger than 10 with cystic fibrosis. Material for sequencing was blood. The DNA for the CDR3 is TGTGCCAGCAGTTACGGTGGGGGGGCGAGGGAGACCCAGTACTTC. It is translated as CASSYGGGARETQYF.